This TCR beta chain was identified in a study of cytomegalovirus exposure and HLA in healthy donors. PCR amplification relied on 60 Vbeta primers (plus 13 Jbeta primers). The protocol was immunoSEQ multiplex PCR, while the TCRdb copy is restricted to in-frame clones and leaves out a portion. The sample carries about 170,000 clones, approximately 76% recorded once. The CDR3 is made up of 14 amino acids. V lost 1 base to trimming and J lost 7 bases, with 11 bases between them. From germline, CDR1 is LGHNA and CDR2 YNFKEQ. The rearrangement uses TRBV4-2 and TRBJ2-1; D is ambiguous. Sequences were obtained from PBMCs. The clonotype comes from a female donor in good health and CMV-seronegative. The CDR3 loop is CASSQVSVSNEQFF. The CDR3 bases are TGTGCCAGCAGCCAAGTATCAGTCTCGAATGAGCAGTTCTTC.